The clone carrying this T cell receptor beta chain has more than one count but fewer than ten. Its specificity is not known. The sample belongs to a study of T cells in tumors after PD-1 blockade. Study-level points and caveats: Some novel exhausted tumor clones appeared in pre-treatment blood, suggesting peripheral recruitment.

Sequenced by immunoSEQ multiplex PCR; TCRdb stores in-frame clones only, minus some. Seen here are under 75,000 clones, roughly 70% observed once, and the top ten hold approximately 4.5%. The source of this sequence is a human donor with basal cell carcinoma. The sequenced sample was PBMCs, obtained after anti-PD-1 treatment.

The CDR3, as DNA: TGCAGCGTTGACGGTGTTGAGGGATCAAATCAGCCCCAGCATTTT. Its protein is CSVDGVEGSNQPQHF. The chain couples TRBV29-1 to TRBJ1-5; D ambiguous. Between the trimmed V and J ends, which lost 3 bases and 4 bases, there was a span of 16 bases. Germline V lookup: CDR1 SQVTM, CDR2 ANQGSEA. The CDR3 loop spans 15 amino acids.